These 23 T cell receptor beta chains share one sample of origin, sequenced in a study of blood T cell repertoires in COVID-19. Profiled with immunoSEQ multiplex PCR; TCRdb holds only in-frame clones, not every one. The top ten hold 22% of the sample, which has 150,000 to 200,000 clones, approximately 80% seen once. The sequencing input was peripheral blood. Receptors were obtained from a woman older than 75 with acute or convalescent COVID-19.

Only one count was recorded for this clone. The CDR3 DNA sequence: TGTGCCAGCAGCCAGGATTTCAGGGGGGGCTACACCTTC. Protein sequence: CASSQDFRGGYTF. This chain uses TRBV14 with TRBJ1-2; 7 bases match TRBD1. With V trimmed by 3 bases and J by 8 bases, 6 bases remained unmatched. Germline CDR1 is SGHDN and CDR2 is FVKESK. CDR3 length: 13 amino acids.

The chain carries TRBV6-5 and TRBJ1-6; TRBD1 is a possible D gene (6 bases). The CDR3 is 13 residues long. Germline assignment: CDR1 MNHEY and CDR2 SVGAGI. Trimming pared 7 bases from V and 7 bases from J, leaving 11 bases between. The CDR3 DNA reads as TGTGCCAGCACCAGGGGTAGCAATTCACCCCTCCACTTT. Its protein is CASTRGSNSPLHF.

This sequence joins TRBV5-1 and TRBJ2-1, with D possibly matching TRBD1 (5 bases). Germline assignment: CDR1 SGHRS and CDR2 YFSETQ. Trimming took off 0 bases at V and 3 bases at J, with 10 bases between the two ends. This CDR3 spans 15 amino acids. The CDR3 spells CASSLASTGYNEQFF. The CDR3 nucleotides are TGCGCCAGCAGCTTGGCCTCAACAGGCTACAATGAGCAGTTCTTC.

The chain links TRBV19 to TRBJ2-1; D might be TRBD1 (6 bases). Germline lookup yields CDR1 LNHDA and CDR2 SQIVND (reference sequence). The CDR3 is 11 residues long. Trimming pared 10 bases from V and 12 bases from J, leaving 16 bases between. As DNA, the CDR3 is TGTGCCACTACACAGGGATTGTTGCAGTTCTTC. It encodes CATTQGLLQFF.

Only one count was recorded for this clone. This chain uses TRBV6-2 or TRBV6-3 with TRBJ2-5, with D possibly matching TRBD2 (5 bases). This CDR3 comprises 12 residues. Trimming shortened V by 5 bases and J by 5 bases, and 9 bases separated the two germline ends. Germline CDR1 MNHEY, CDR2 SVGEGT. The CDR3 protein is CASSRTAETQYF. CDR3 DNA sequence: TGTGCCAGCAGTCGGACTGCCGAGACCCAGTACTTC.

This clone was seen only a few times. CDR3 nucleotides: TGCGCCAGCAGCTTGGGTAGTCAGGCCATGAACACTGAAGCTTTCTTT. Protein sequence: CASSLGSQAMNTEAFF. This chain links TRBV5-1 with TRBJ1-1; D is uncertain. The CDR3 runs 16 residues. Trimming cost V 0 bases and J 0 bases, with 12 bases left between them. CDR1 is SGHRS, CDR2 YFSETQ, per germline.

This chain connects TRBV2 to TRBJ1-1; D unclear. Germline assignment: CDR1 SNHLY and CDR2 FYNNEI. This CDR3 contains 15 residues. V was cut by 5 bases and J by 1 base, with 14 bases left in between. The CDR3 here is CASSSNLRQNTEAFF. The CDR3, as DNA: TGTGCCAGCAGTTCCAATTTACGACAGAACACTGAAGCTTTCTTT.

The rearrangement links TRBV6-2 or TRBV6-3 to TRBJ1-4; TRBD1 might be the D (6 bases). Germline-derived CDR1 and CDR2 are MNHEY and SVGEGT. Trimming took 2 bases from V and 0 from J, leaving 10 bases between them. CDR3 length: 16 residues. CDR3 amino acids: CASSYDRTATNEKLFF. The CDR3 DNA reads as TGTGCCAGCAGTTACGACCGGACAGCAACTAATGAAAAACTGTTTTTT.

A note on this clone: This same CDR3 is encoded by further DNA sequences in the sample. The chain is built from TRBV5-1 and TRBJ2-1, with TRBD2 identical over 12 bases. The CDR3 spans 15 residues. In germline, CDR1 is SGHRS, CDR2 YFSETQ. With V trimmed by 4 bases and J by 2 bases, 1 base remained unmatched. CDR3 coding DNA: TGCGCCAGCAGCAGGACTAGCGGGACCTACAATGAGCAGTTCTTC. It yields the protein CASSRTSGTYNEQFF.

The rearrangement links TRBV18 to TRBJ1-2; D is unresolved. V was cut by 3 bases and J by 4 bases, with 15 bases left in between. Germline CDR1 reads KGHSH; CDR2 reads LQKENI. The CDR3 runs 15 residues. The CDR3 DNA reads as TGTGCCAGCTCACCGGGCCCGGAGGCGTCCTATGGCTACACCTTC. Amino acids: CASSPGPEASYGYTF.

This sequence joins TRBV6-5 and TRBJ1-2; D may be TRBD1 (6 bases). Between the trimmed V and J ends, which lost 6 bases and 6 bases, there was a span of 11 bases. This CDR3 is 12 amino acids long. The germline V gene encodes CDR1 MNHEY and CDR2 SVGAGI. CDR3 nucleotide sequence: TGTGCCAGCAGAACGGGGGGGCATGGCTACACCTTC. Encoded protein: CASRTGGHGYTF.

V and J are TRBV10-3 and TRBJ2-1, with 10 bases matching TRBD2. The V segment lost 6 bases and the J segment 9 bases; nucleotides outside the gene matches: 8. CDR1 ENHRY and CDR2 SYGVKD come from the germline V gene. CDR3 length: 14 amino acids. The CDR3 here is CAIRYGTSEGEQFF. The DNA of the CDR3 is TGTGCCATCAGATACGGGACTAGCGAGGGTGAGCAGTTCTTC.

V and J are TRBV10-3 and TRBJ2-7; 7 bases are a match to TRBD1. Germline V lookup: CDR1 ENHRY, CDR2 SYGVKD. The V and J ends lost 8 bases and 2 bases, in that order; junction bases with no gene match: 3. This CDR3 region has 12 residues. The DNA for the CDR3 is TGTGCCATCGGGGACAGACCCTACGAGCAGTACTTC. As protein: CAIGDRPYEQYF.

Here the CDR3 reads CASSFDRVNGYTF. The CDR3 DNA is TGTGCCAGCAGTTTCGACAGGGTAAATGGCTACACCTTC. The V and J genes are TRBV11-2 and TRBJ1-2; 7 positions agree with TRBD1. The junction had 7 bases not matched to a gene; V was cut back by 6 bases and J by 6 bases. Germline lookup yields CDR1 SGHAT and CDR2 FQNNGV. The length of the CDR3 is 13 residues.

CDR3 in DNA: TGTGCCAGCACCAATTTAGCGGGAGAAGGAGATACGCAGTATTTT. Translating gives CASTNLAGEGDTQYF. The chain has TRBV9 and TRBJ2-3; TRBD2 agrees at 9 bases. There are 15 residues in the CDR3. The germline gives CDR1 SGDLS, CDR2 YYNGEE. The J segment lost 5 bases and the V segment lost 6 bases, leaving 10 bases of the junction unmatched.

This clone was observed a few times. The chain joins TRBV7-2 to TRBJ1-1; 9 bases agree with TRBD1. With 5 bases clipped from V and 5 bases from J, the junction kept 6 bases outside the gene matches. Germline CDR1 reads SGHTA; CDR2 reads FQGNSA. The CDR3 spans 14 residues. CDR3 nucleotides: TGTGCCAGCAGCCCGCGGACAGGGGAGACTGAAGCTTTCTTT. Protein product: CASSPRTGETEAFF.

This clone was counted ten times or more. V gene TRBV15 combines with J gene TRBJ2-6; tentatively, D is TRBD2 (5 bases). The V gene lost 5 bases and the J gene lost 11 bases, with 19 bases spanning the gap. This CDR3 has 15 residues. Germline V gives CDR1 LNHNV, CDR2 YYDKDF (reference sequence). DNA for the CDR3: TGTGCCACCAGCTTTCGACGGGGTGGGTTAGACGTCCTGACTTTC. Its translation: CATSFRRGGLDVLTF.

This rearrangement joins TRBV27 to TRBJ2-7; D might be TRBD1 (6 bases). The CDR3 is 14 amino acids. With 6 bases removed from V and 2 bases from J, the gap between germline ends came to 14 bases. From germline, CDR1 is MNHEY and CDR2 SMNVEV (reference sequence). The CDR3 spells CASRWAGATYEQYF. The CDR3 DNA reads TGTGCCAGCAGATGGGCAGGGGCTACCTACGAGCAGTACTTC.

This clone was found once. The gene calls are TRBV5-1 and TRBJ1-1; D ambiguous. Germline V gene data show CDR1 as SGHRS and CDR2 as YFSETQ. CDR3 size: 14 residues. Trimming removed 1 base at V and 3 bases at J, with 10 bases between. The chain's CDR3 is CASSLTGRDTEAFF. DNA of the CDR3: TGCGCCAGCAGCTTGACGGGGAGGGACACTGAAGCTTTCTTT.

The chain combines TRBV19 with TRBJ2-1, with D tentatively TRBD2 (6 bases). This CDR3 contains 13 residues. V lost 0 bases to trimming and J lost 8 bases, with 8 bases between them. Germline V gene data show CDR1 as LNHDA and CDR2 as SQIVND (reference sequence). CDR3 DNA sequence: TGTGCCAGTAGTATAGACAGGAGGGATGAGCAGTTCTTC. Amino acids: CASSIDRRDEQFF.

The rearrangement joins TRBV6-5 to TRBJ1-3; no clear D. Looked up from germline, CDR1 is MNHEY and CDR2 is SVGAGI. V was shortened by 7 bases and J by 1 base, with 8 bases between the two germline ends. This CDR3 region has 13 residues. The CDR3 region is CASTGGSGNTIYF. For the CDR3, the DNA is TGTGCCAGCACCGGAGGGTCTGGAAACACCATATATTTT.

This chain links TRBV6-5 with TRBJ1-1; perhaps TRBD1 as D (5 bases). Germline V gene data show CDR1 as MNHEY and CDR2 as SVGAGI. The CDR3 contains 14 residues. Trimming pared 7 bases from V and 0 bases from J, leaving 12 bases between. The CDR3 region is CASIQPGMNTEAFF. CDR3 sequence (DNA): TGTGCCAGCATCCAGCCAGGGATGAACACTGAAGCTTTCTTT.

This chain connects TRBV7-9 to TRBJ2-1, with TRBD2 matching over 7 bases. The CDR3 is made up of 15 amino acids. Germline V gene lookup returns CDR1 SEHNR and CDR2 FQNEAQ (reference sequence). V shed 5 bases and J 9 bases; nucleotides not matched to a gene: 13. Here the CDR3 reads CASSVTSDTSGEQFF. CDR3 bases: TGTGCCAGCAGCGTTACTAGCGATACCTCGGGTGAGCAGTTCTTC.